One sample yielded the 12 T cell receptor beta chains listed below, sequenced in a study of blood T cell repertoires in COVID-19. Measured with immunoSEQ multiplex PCR; TCRdb has only the in-frame clones, and not every one. The sample lists around 260,000 clones, 86% seen once, with around 3% in the top ten. Material: peripheral blood. These receptors were collected from a young woman with active or convalescent COVID-19.

The chain couples TRBV3-1 (or the pseudogene TRBV3-2) to TRBJ2-7; D is uncertain. CDR3 length: 14 amino acids. Between the trimmed V and J ends, which lost 1 base and 0 bases, there was a span of 7 bases. Germline CDR1 is LGHDT and CDR2 is YNNKEL (reference sequence). The CDR3: CASSQGRISYEQYF. Here the CDR3 DNA reads TGTGCCAGCAGCCAAGGGCGGATCTCCTACGAGCAGTACTTC.

This chain connects TRBV4-1 to TRBJ2-7, with D perhaps matching TRBD2 (6 bases). The germline V gene has CDR1 MGHRA and CDR2 YSYEKL. The CDR3 is 17 amino acids. Trimming took 5 bases from V and 3 from J, leaving 23 bases between them. CDR3 coding DNA: TGCGCCAGCAGCTTAGGGATCGTAACGGGACTCAGCTACGAGCAGTACTTC. This encodes CASSLGIVTGLSYEQYF.

V is TRBV14 and J is TRBJ2-7; D may be TRBD2 (5 bases). The V end lost 4 bases, the J end lost 2 bases, and 21 bases lay between the germline ends. The CDR3 totals 17 residues. CDR1 is SGHDN and CDR2 is FVKESK in the germline V gene. The CDR3 sequence: CASSPRTFTGIPYEQYF. CDR3 in DNA: TGTGCCAGCAGCCCCCGAACTTTTACCGGGATACCCTACGAGCAGTACTTC.

V and J are TRBV9 and TRBJ2-1, with 8 nucleotides matching TRBD2. Germline V CDR1 and CDR2: SGDLS, YYNGEE. The CDR3 is 15 residues long. V lost 1 base and J lost 7; bases outside the gene matches: 7. The CDR3 is CASSVQAGARNEQFF. As DNA, the CDR3 is TGTGCCAGCAGCGTACAAGCGGGGGCCCGGAATGAGCAGTTCTTC.

The gene calls are TRBV4-1 and TRBJ1-6; weak D call: TRBD1 (5 bases). The CDR3 consists of 15 residues. Germline loops: CDR1 MGHRA, CDR2 YSYEKL. The V gene lost 6 bases and the J gene lost 0 bases, with 9 bases spanning the gap. The CDR3 DNA reads TGCGCCAGCAGTTACAGGAGCTCCTATAATTCACCCCTCCACTTT. This encodes CASSYRSSYNSPLHF.

The gene calls are TRBV3-1 (or the pseudogene TRBV3-2) and TRBJ2-7; 8 nucleotides line up with TRBD2. The germline V gene has CDR1 LGHDT and CDR2 YNNKEL (reference sequence). After removal of 1 base from V and 1 base from J, the junction contained 3 bases not matched to a gene. The CDR3 runs to 15 residues. The CDR3 DNA reads TGTGCCAGCAGCCAAGGCGGGGGGACATCCTACGAGCAGTACTTC. It yields the protein CASSQGGGTSYEQYF.

The J gene is TRBJ1-2, the V gene TRBV6-5; TRBD1 matches at 7 bases. Germline values: CDR1 MNHEY, CDR2 SVGAGI. The CDR3 length is 15 residues. After removal of 6 bases from V and 3 bases from J, the junction contained 10 bases not matched to a gene. CDR3: CASSRRQGRYYGYTF. CDR3 nucleotides: TGTGCCAGCAGCCGTCGACAGGGAAGGTACTATGGCTACACCTTC.

The chain recombines TRBV24-1 with TRBJ2-3; 8 bases match TRBD2. V was pared by 9 bases and J by 4 bases, with 14 bases of the junction left unmatched. CDR1 is KGHDR and CDR2 is SFDVKD in the germline V gene. CDR3 length equals 16 residues. The CDR3 coding sequence is TGTGCCACCCAAGTCCGGGGGGGCCGGCCCGCAGATACGCAGTATTTT. Its protein product is CATQVRGGRPADTQYF.

The V and J genes are TRBV7-9 and TRBJ1-4; tentative D call: TRBD1 (5 bases). Trimming stripped 5 bases from V and 5 bases from J, with 12 bases between. CDR1 SEHNR and CDR2 FQNEAQ come from the germline V gene (reference sequence). CDR3 length: 14 amino acids. The CDR3 DNA reads TGTGCCAGCAGCCGGAGACAGCAGAATGAAAAACTGTTTTTT. This gives the protein CASSRRQQNEKLFF.

V usage is TRBV27 and J usage is TRBJ1-2, with 7 bases lining up with TRBD1. Germline V gene data show CDR1 as MNHEY and CDR2 as SMNVEV (reference sequence). The length of the CDR3 is 13 residues. With 6 bases clipped from V and 8 bases from J, the junction kept 9 bases outside the gene matches. CDR3 protein: CASSPLTGKGYTF. The CDR3 coding sequence is TGTGCCAGCAGCCCCTTGACAGGGAAGGGCTACACCTTC.

This sequence joins TRBV7-2 and TRBJ1-6; 9 positions match TRBD1. CDR1 is SGHTA and CDR2 is FQGNSA in the germline V gene. The CDR3 is made up of 17 amino acids. V gave up 5 bases and J gave up 6 bases; unmatched junction bases: 11. CDR3: CASSARTGVEGNSPLHF. In DNA form, the CDR3 reads TGTGCCAGCAGCGCGAGGACAGGGGTTGAGGGTAATTCACCCCTCCACTTT.

V usage is TRBV27 and J usage is TRBJ1-2, with a tentative D call TRBD1 (5 bases). Trimming pared 7 bases from V and 4 bases from J, leaving 13 bases between. The germline V gene encodes CDR1 MNHEY and CDR2 SMNVEV (reference sequence). The CDR3 totals 13 residues. Here the CDR3 DNA reads TGTGCCAGCAAATCGGGGGATCGCTATGGCTACACCTTC. It codes for CASKSGDRYGYTF.